The rows below give T cell receptor beta chains drawn from one sample of a study of cytomegalovirus exposure and HLA in healthy donors. The protocol was immunoSEQ multiplex PCR, while the TCRdb copy is restricted to in-frame clones and leaves out a portion. Of over 100,000 clones listed, 73% are singletons. The sequenced material came from PBMCs. These receptors came from a woman younger than 45 in good health and CMV-seronegative. Both conserved end residues are part of each CDR3. Each record gives: V gene, D gene, J gene, clone size, CDR3 protein, CDR3 DNA. A D gene is named only where the DNA matches it firmly. Only some rows state a clone size, as once, few, many or a class for expanded clones.

TRBV7-2,.,TRBJ1-1,.,CASSLAYLSTEAFF,TGTGCCAGCAGCTTAGCCTATCTGAGCACTGAAGCTTTCTTT
TRBV28,TRBD1,TRBJ1-2,.,CASSGSGQGDYGYTF,TGTGCCAGCAGTGGATCCGGACAGGGGGATTATGGCTACACCTTC
TRBV10-3,TRBD1,TRBJ1-2,.,CAISDGQEYGYTF,TGTGCCATCAGTGACGGACAGGAGTATGGCTACACCTTC
TRBV7-9,.,TRBJ2-3,.,CASSFGYRETDTQYF,TGTGCCAGCAGCTTTGGGTACAGGGAGACAGATACGCAGTATTTT
TRBV6-5,TRBD2,TRBJ2-1,few,CASSYSKRGGFNEQFF,TGTGCCAGCAGTTACTCTAAGCGGGGGGGCTTCAATGAGCAGTTCTTC
TRBV5-1,TRBD1,TRBJ2-1,.,CASSLDGQGEQFF,TGCGCCAGCAGCTTGGACGGACAGGGGGAACAGTTCTTC
TRBV30,TRBD2,TRBJ2-7,.,CAWSVLGGKLILHHEQYF,TGTGCCTGGAGTGTACTGGGAGGGAAACTCATACTTCACCACGAGCAGTACTTC
TRBV4-3,TRBD1,TRBJ1-1,.,CASSQVRTGNTEAFF,TGCGCCAGCAGCCAAGTTAGGACAGGAAACACTGAAGCTTTCTTT
TRBV7-2,TRBD1,TRBJ2-5,.,CASSGDRVTETQYF,TGTGCCAGCAGCGGGGACAGGGTCACCGAGACCCAGTACTTC
TRBV25-1,TRBD1,TRBJ1-3,.,CASSDYRGPENTIYF,TGTGCCAGCAGTGATTACAGGGGGCCTGAAAACACCATATATTTT
TRBV30,.,TRBJ2-3,.,CAWTDPSASTDTQYF,TGTGCCTGGACCGATCCTAGCGCGAGCACAGATACGCAGTATTTT
TRBV27,TRBD1,TRBJ1-1,.,CASSPLTGGIHTEAFF,TGTGCCAGCAGTCCTTTGACAGGGGGAATACACACTGAAGCTTTCTTT
TRBV19,.,TRBJ1-2,.,CASRIGGILYGYTF,TGTGCCAGTAGGATAGGAGGGATCCTCTATGGCTACACCTTC
TRBV29-1,TRBD1,TRBJ1-2,once,CSVARQGPGYGYTF,TGCAGCGTTGCCCGACAGGGGCCGGGTTATGGCTACACCTTC
TRBV7-9,.,TRBJ1-2,few,CASSSPSGAMIDGYTF,TGTGCCAGCAGCTCCCCCTCTGGGGCCATGATAGATGGCTACACCTTC
TRBV30,TRBD2,TRBJ2-1,.,CAWSSRTSAVEQFF,TGTGCCTGGAGTTCCAGGACTAGCGCGGTTGAGCAGTTCTTC
TRBV25-1,TRBD1,TRBJ1-2,.,CASRSTGSNYGYTF,TGTGCCAGCAGGTCGACAGGGTCTAACTATGGCTACACCTTC
TRBV14,.,TRBJ1-5,.,CASSQDWRGGQPQHF,TGTGCCAGCAGCCAAGATTGGAGGGGTGGCCAGCCCCAGCATTTT
TRBV5-1,.,TRBJ1-2,few,CASSLEAGGYGYTF,TGCGCCAGCAGCTTGGAAGCGGGGGGGTATGGCTACACCTTC
TRBV5-1,.,TRBJ1-1,.,CASSLAVMNTEAFF,TGCGCCAGCAGCTTGGCCGTAATGAACACTGAAGCTTTCTTT
TRBV6-6,.,TRBJ1-2,.,CASSYSSDGYTF,TGTGCCAGCAGTTACTCGTCGGATGGCTACACCTTC
TRBV5-4,.,TRBJ2-7,.,CASSFGPKRTDGSEQYF,TGTGCCAGCAGCTTCGGACCCAAGCGGACGGATGGTTCAGAGCAGTACTTC
TRBV7-9,.,TRBJ1-1,few,CASTRGHTEAFF,TGTGCCAGCACCAGGGGACATACTGAAGCTTTCTTT
TRBV4-1,TRBD1,TRBJ2-5,.,CASSHRGQKDQETQYF,TGCGCCAGCAGCCATCGGGGACAGAAAGATCAAGAGACCCAGTACTTC
TRBV14,TRBD2,TRBJ2-3,.,CASSQELASGVTDTQYF,TGTGCCAGCAGCCAAGAATTGGCTAGCGGAGTCACAGATACGCAGTATTTT
TRBV5-6,.,TRBJ2-5,.,CASSFLRGETQYF,TGTGCCAGCAGCTTCCTACGGGGGGAGACCCAGTACTTC